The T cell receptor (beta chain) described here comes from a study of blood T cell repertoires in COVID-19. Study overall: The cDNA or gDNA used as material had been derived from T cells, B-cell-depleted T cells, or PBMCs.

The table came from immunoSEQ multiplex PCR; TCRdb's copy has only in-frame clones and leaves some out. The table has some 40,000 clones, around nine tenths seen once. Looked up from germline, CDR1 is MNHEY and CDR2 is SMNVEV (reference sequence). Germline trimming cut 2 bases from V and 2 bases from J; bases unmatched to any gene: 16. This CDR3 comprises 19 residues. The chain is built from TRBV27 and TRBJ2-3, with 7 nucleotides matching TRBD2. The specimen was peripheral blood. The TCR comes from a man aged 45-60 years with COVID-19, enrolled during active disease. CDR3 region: CASSLRRSGIGSPTDTQYF. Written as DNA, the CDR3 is TGTGCCAGCAGTTTACGACGAAGCGGGATCGGTTCCCCCACAGATACGCAGTATTTT.